This entry lists 5 T cell receptor beta chains sequenced from one sample in a study of blood T cell repertoires in COVID-19. Method: immunoSEQ multiplex PCR; TCRdb's copy keeps in-frame clones and lacks some. The sample lists about 180,000 clones, more than 85% occurring once. The specimen sequenced was peripheral blood. The receptor set was obtained from a woman under 40 with active or convalescent COVID-19.

The rearrangement joins TRBV7-8 to TRBJ1-1; weak D call: TRBD1 (6 bases). In germline, CDR1 is SGHVS, CDR2 FQNEAQ. The CDR3 sequence is 13 residues long. Trimming pared 7 bases from V and 5 bases from J, leaving 14 bases between. CDR3 region: CASNGGPETEAFF. The DNA of the CDR3 is TGTGCCAGCAACGGGGGGCCGGAAACTGAAGCTTTCTTT.

The chain recombines TRBV11-3 with TRBJ2-5; D might be TRBD1 (5 bases). V was trimmed by 2 bases and J by 5 bases, leaving 9 bases between them. CDR3 size: 13 residues. Germline lookup yields CDR1 SGHNT and CDR2 YENEEA. CDR3 residues: CASSLKGSETQYF. In nucleotides, the CDR3 is TGTGCCAGCAGCTTAAAGGGGTCGGAGACCCAGTACTTC. The full variable domain, with the rest looked up from reference TRBV11-3 and TRBJ2-5, is EAGVVQSPRYKIIEKKQPVAFWCNPISGHNTLYWYLQNLGQGPELLIRYENEEAVDDSQLPKDRFSAERLKGVDSTLKIQPAELGDSAVYLCASSLKGSETQYFGPGTRLLVL.

This chain connects TRBV3-1 (or the pseudogene TRBV3-2) to TRBJ2-1; TRBD2 aligns across 11 bases. V lost 4 bases, J lost 6 bases, and 5 bases stayed unmatched. This CDR3 has 15 amino acids. Germline V gene lookup returns CDR1 LGHDT and CDR2 YNNKEL (reference sequence). CDR3 DNA: TGTGCCAGCAGCCTTGAACTAGCGGGAGTCAATGAGCAGTTCTTC. Translated: CASSLELAGVNEQFF.

The gene calls are TRBV12-3 or TRBV12-4 and TRBJ1-4; D is undetermined. V gave up 4 bases and J gave up 6 bases, with 3 bases separating them. The CDR3 is 11 residues long. The CDR3 nucleotides read TGTGCCAGCAGTTACTATGAAAAACTGTTTTTT. This codes for CASSYYEKLFF.

The chain has TRBV11-3 and TRBJ1-6, with TRBD1 matching over 7 bases. CDR3 length: 15 amino acids. The germline CDR1 and CDR2 sequences are SGHNT and YENEEA. The J segment lost 5 bases and the V segment lost 6 bases, leaving 7 bases of the junction unmatched. This CDR3 is CASRVRGQNNSPLHF. For the CDR3, the DNA is TGTGCCAGCAGGGTCCGGGGACAGAATAATTCACCCCTCCACTTT.